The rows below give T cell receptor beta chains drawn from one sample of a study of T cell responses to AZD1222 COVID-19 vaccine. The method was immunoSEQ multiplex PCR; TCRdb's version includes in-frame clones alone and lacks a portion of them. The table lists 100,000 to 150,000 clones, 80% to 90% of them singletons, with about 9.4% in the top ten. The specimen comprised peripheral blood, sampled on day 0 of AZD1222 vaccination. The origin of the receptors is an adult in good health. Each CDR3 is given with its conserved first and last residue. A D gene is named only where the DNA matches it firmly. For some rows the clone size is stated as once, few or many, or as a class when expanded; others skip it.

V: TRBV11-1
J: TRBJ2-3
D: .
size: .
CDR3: CASTPRQRGTDTQYF
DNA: TGTGCCAGCACCCCTCGCCAGAGGGGTACAGATACGCAGTATTTT

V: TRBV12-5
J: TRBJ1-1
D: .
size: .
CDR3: CASGSGGQVNTEAFF
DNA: TGTGCTAGTGGTTCGGGGGGGCAAGTTAACACTGAAGCTTTCTTT

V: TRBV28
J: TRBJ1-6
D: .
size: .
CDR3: CASSKQGIPSPLHF
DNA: TGTGCCAGTTCTAAACAGGGAATTCCCTCACCCCTCCACTTT

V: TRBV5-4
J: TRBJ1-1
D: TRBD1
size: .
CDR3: CASSSHRGGPTEAFF
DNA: TGTGCCAGCAGCTCCCACAGGGGGGGGCCGACTGAAGCTTTCTTT

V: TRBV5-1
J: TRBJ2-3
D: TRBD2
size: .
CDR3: CASSPSSGRASDTQYF
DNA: TGCGCCAGCAGCCCCTCCAGCGGGAGGGCCTCAGATACGCAGTATTTT

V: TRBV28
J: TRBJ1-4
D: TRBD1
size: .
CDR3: CASSDPQGREKLFF
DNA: TGTGCCAGCAGTGACCCACAGGGGCGCGAAAAACTGTTTTTT

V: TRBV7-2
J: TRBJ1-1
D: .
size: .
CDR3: CASSPWTQNTEAFF
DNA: TGTGCCAGCAGCCCATGGACGCAGAACACTGAAGCTTTCTTT

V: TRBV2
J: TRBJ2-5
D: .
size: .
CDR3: CASRSEGTQYF
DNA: TGTGCCAGCAGGAGTGAGGGGACCCAGTACTTC

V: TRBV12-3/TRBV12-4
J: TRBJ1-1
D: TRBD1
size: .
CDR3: CASSLGTGGEAFF
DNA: TGTGCCAGCAGTCTCGGGACAGGCGGCGAAGCTTTCTTT

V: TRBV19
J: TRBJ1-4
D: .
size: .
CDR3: CASSIRARNEKLFF
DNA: TGTGCCAGTAGTATAAGGGCCAGAAATGAAAAACTGTTTTTT

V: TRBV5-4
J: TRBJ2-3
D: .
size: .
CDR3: CASSRPGTSTDTQYF
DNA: TGTGCCAGCAGCCGCCCAGGGACTAGCACAGATACGCAGTATTTT

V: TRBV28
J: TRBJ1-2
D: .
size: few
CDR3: CASENRDNYGYTF
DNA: TGTGCCAGCGAAAACAGGGATAACTATGGCTACACCTTC

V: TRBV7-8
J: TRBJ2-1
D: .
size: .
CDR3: CASSLVEVGEQFF
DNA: TGTGCCAGCAGCTTAGTAGAAGTTGGTGAGCAGTTCTTC

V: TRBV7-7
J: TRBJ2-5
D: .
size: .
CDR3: CASSQTAIQETQYF
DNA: TGTGCTAGCAGCCAGACAGCGATCCAAGAGACCCAGTACTTC

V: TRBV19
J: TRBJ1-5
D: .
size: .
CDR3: CASSIRVNQPQHF
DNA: TGTGCCAGTAGTATAAGGGTGAATCAGCCCCAGCATTTT

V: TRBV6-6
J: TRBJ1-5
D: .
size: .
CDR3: CASTLPGGDQPQHF
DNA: TGTGCCAGCACCCTACCGGGGGGGGATCAGCCCCAGCATTTT

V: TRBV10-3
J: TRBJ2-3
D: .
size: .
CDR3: CAISDTGTFGTDTQYF
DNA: TGTGCCATCAGTGACACAGGCACCTTTGGCACAGATACGCAGTATTTT

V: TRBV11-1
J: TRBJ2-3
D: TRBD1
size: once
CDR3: CASSLAATGVPDTQYF
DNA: TGTGCCAGCAGCTTAGCGGCTACAGGGGTGCCAGATACGCAGTATTTT